This TCR beta chain derives from a study of blood T cells in healthy people across ages. Study-wide findings and caveats: Bulk PBMC profiling left naive and antigen-experienced comparisons inconclusive.

Germline V gene data show CDR1 as LGHDT and CDR2 as YNNKEL (reference sequence). The CDR3 covers 17 residues. Trimming pared 2 bases from V and 0 bases from J, leaving 15 bases between. About this clonotype: As yet, its antigen is unknown.

A J-beta primer mix and a sample-barcoded 5' primer were used in a second PCR of about 6 to 12 cycles. Every cDNA molecule bore a tag from a template-switch adaptor containing 12 random nucleotides. A minimum of 3 million CDR3-containing paired-end reads was obtained for each sample. TCRdb independently ran MiXCR on the 5' RACE reads; one entry per CDR3 protein. The table shows hundreds of thousands of distinct CDR3 sequences, with roughly 56% occurring only once. In terms of origin and age, donors were healthy Caucasian individuals from Russia aged roughly 6 to 90. The sequence derives from a man in his forties in good health. Sequenced sample: blood. The gene calls are TRBV3-1 and TRBJ2-3, with D unclear. The CDR3 spells CASSQQSVPASTDTQYF. The CDR3 DNA is TGTGCCAGCAGCCAACAATCTGTGCCGGCGAGCACAGATACGCAGTATTTT.